This TCR beta chain stems from a study of T cell changes during pregnancy in multiple sclerosis. The CDR3 contains 16 residues. Germline V gene sequence: CDR1 SGHNT, CDR2 YYREEE (reference sequence). The V gene end was trimmed by 0 bases and the J gene end by 9 bases; junction bases not matched to a gene: 6. The protocol was immunoSEQ multiplex PCR, while the TCRdb copy is restricted to in-frame clones and leaves out a portion. The table lists 70,000 to 100,000 clones, 85% to 95% of them singletons. The sequence was obtained from a female donor with multiple sclerosis, enrolled in a pregnancy study. J is TRBJ2-1 and V is TRBV5-4, with 13 bases fitting TRBD2. The sequencing here drew on peripheral blood, taken in the first trimester of pregnancy. CDR3 nucleotides: TGTGCCAGCAGCTTGGAACTAGCGGGGGGGCGTGGTGAGCAGTTCTTC. Its translation is CASSLELAGGRGEQFF.